This passage covers 25 T cell receptor beta chains from one sample sequenced in a study of T cells after yellow fever vaccination (dated by TCRdb to about 2019). What the treatment or condition label conveys for this sample: live attenuated yellow fever vaccine strain. Library prep was done by 5' RACE. TCRdb shows the sequencer as Illumina HiSeq 2500. Using fastp trimming at Q25 and MiXCR clonotype assembly, TCRdb reanalyzed the public sequencing data and kept in-frame beta chains. When rows share a CDR3 protein, they turn into one entry using the most common DNA and genes. The sample data list some 69,000 distinct CDR3 sequences, and about 6% of these were observed just once. The top ten hold about 2% of the sample. The sequencing here drew on CD4+ T cells sorted from PBMCs, taken more than 14 days after the first yellow fever vaccination. Receptors originate from a man between 18 and 35 years old who received the YFV17D yellow fever vaccine.

This clonotype appeared many times. This chain joins TRBV9 and TRBJ2-2, with no clear D. The V end was cut by 0 bases, the J end by 0 bases, with 9 bases between. The CDR3 runs to 16 residues. Germline CDR1 reads SGDLS; CDR2 reads YYNGEE. The CDR3 sequence is CASSVAGYANTGELFF. CDR3 bases: TGTGCCAGCAGCGTAGCTGGTTACGCGAACACCGGGGAGCTGTTTTTT.

This clonotype was found many times. V and J are TRBV14 and TRBJ1-1; D is perhaps TRBD1 (5 bases). The CDR3 is made up of 16 amino acids. V dropped 1 base and J dropped 1 base, with 13 bases sitting between them. Looked up from germline, CDR1 is SGHDN and CDR2 is FVKESK. CDR3 in DNA: TGTGCCAGCAGCCAAGTAAAGGGACCGAAGAACACTGAAGCTTTCTTT. As protein: CASSQVKGPKNTEAFF.

This clonotype has ten or more counts. This chain connects TRBV12-3 or TRBV12-4 to TRBJ2-1, with D tentatively TRBD1 (5 bases). The CDR3 contains 13 residues. CDR3 residues: CVAGMQAYNEQFF. DNA for the CDR3: TGTGTCGCAGGGATGCAGGCCTACAATGAGCAGTTCTTC.

This clonotype was counted many times. The V and J genes are TRBV12-3 or TRBV12-4 and TRBJ1-2, with unresolved D. The CDR3 runs to 15 residues. Trimming took 4 bases from V and 2 from J, leaving 14 bases between them. The CDR3 reads CASSSSGGINYGYTF. CDR3 bases: TGTGCCAGCAGTTCCTCGGGAGGTATAAACTATGGCTACACCTTC.

This clonotype was detected many times. The chain has TRBV7-9 and TRBJ1-1, with D perhaps TRBD1 (6 bases). Germline CDR1 SEHNR, CDR2 FQNEAQ (reference sequence). The CDR3 covers 14 residues. Trimming removed 2 bases at V and 1 base at J, with 8 bases between. The CDR3 DNA reads TGTGCCAGCAGCTTACAGGGGACGAACACTGAAGCTTTCTTT. Its protein product is CASSLQGTNTEAFF.

This clonotype was seen many times. CDR3 DNA: TGTGCCAGCAGTAGGACTTATTTTAGCACAGATACGCAGTATTTT. This translates into CASSRTYFSTDTQYF. The rearrangement uses TRBV12-3 or TRBV12-4 and TRBJ2-3; a weak D match, TRBD2 (5 bases). CDR3 length: 15 amino acids. V gave up 5 bases and J gave up 0 bases, with 12 bases separating them.

This clonotype was detected ten times or more. The genes are TRBV7-8 and TRBJ2-7, with 8 bases lining up with TRBD1. Germline loops: CDR1 SGHVS, CDR2 FQNEAQ. This CDR3 has 14 residues. V lost 5 bases, J lost 0 bases, and 3 bases stayed unmatched. The CDR3: CASSAGTGSYEQYF. The CDR3 DNA reads TGTGCCAGCAGCGCAGGGACAGGCTCCTACGAGCAGTACTTC.

The CDR3 bases are TGTGCCAGCAGCTTTGAGGGACGAATACTCCACTTT. Its protein product is CASSFEGRILHF. The V and J genes are TRBV7-2 and TRBJ1-6, with D perhaps matching TRBD1 (5 bases). Per the germline V gene, CDR1 is SGHTA and CDR2 is FQGNSA. This CDR3 has 12 amino acids. V was pared by 3 bases and J by 16 bases, with 13 bases between.

This clonotype was detected many times. The chain recombines TRBV12-3 or TRBV12-4 with TRBJ1-1, with 7 bases aligning to TRBD1. CDR3 size: 13 residues. With V trimmed by 6 bases and J by 8 bases, 9 bases remained unmatched. CDR3 protein: CASSLDRTTEAFF. CDR3 DNA: TGTGCCAGCAGCCTGGACAGGACGACCGAAGCTTTCTTT.

This clonotype has ten or more counts. This chain connects TRBV20-1 to TRBJ2-5; D ambiguous. The CDR3 covers 15 residues. CDR1 and CDR2 (germline): DFQATT, SNEGSKA (reference sequence). The V and J ends lost 3 bases and 0 bases respectively, with 14 bases between them. CDR3 DNA sequence: TGCAGTGCTAGTATGTACCGTAGGTACCAAGAGACCCAGTACTTC. The encoded protein is CSASMYRRYQETQYF.

This clonotype was counted many times. This chain connects TRBV7-6 to TRBJ2-2, with 8 bases lining up with TRBD2. Germline V gene data show CDR1 as SGHVS and CDR2 as FNYEAQ. The CDR3 is made up of 18 amino acids. V gave up 5 bases and J gave up 1 base; unmatched junction bases: 12. Here the CDR3 DNA reads TGTGCCAGCAGCCGATACGCCCGGGGGGGGCAGAACACCGGGGAGCTGTTTTTT. Translation gives CASSRYARGGQNTGELFF.

This clonotype has a count of ten or more. The rearrangement joins TRBV20-1 to TRBJ2-7; perhaps TRBD1 as D (6 bases). Germline CDR1 reads DFQATT; CDR2 reads SNEGSKA (reference sequence). This CDR3 is 13 amino acids long. The CDR3 spells CSPRGLGGNEQYF. As DNA, the CDR3 is TGCAGCCCTAGAGGGTTAGGGGGAAACGAGCAGTACTTC.

This clonotype appeared many times. The chain has TRBV20-1 and TRBJ1-2; perhaps TRBD1 as D (6 bases). Germline-derived CDR1 and CDR2 are DFQATT and SNEGSKA (reference sequence). CDR3 length: 14 amino acids. V gave up 3 bases and J gave up 0 bases, with 11 bases separating them. The CDR3 spells CSARGDTANYGYTF. CDR3 bases: TGCAGTGCTAGGGGGGACACTGCTAACTATGGCTACACCTTC.

This clonotype came up many times. V is TRBV6-2 or TRBV6-3 and J is TRBJ2-7; TRBD2 aligns across 8 bases. V was pared by 6 bases and J by 0 bases, with 4 bases of the junction left unmatched. The CDR3 is made up of 14 amino acids. The germline CDR1 and CDR2 sequences are MNHEY and SVGEGT. The CDR3 nucleotides read TGTGCCAGCAGCTCGAGCGGGAGCTCCTACGAGCAGTACTTC. It is translated as CASSSSGSSYEQYF.

This clonotype was detected many times. This chain links TRBV12-3 or TRBV12-4 with TRBJ2-7, with 10 bases matching TRBD1. CDR3 length: 18 amino acids. The V segment lost 4 bases and the J segment 0 bases; nucleotides outside the gene matches: 12. CDR3: CASSSDWTGGITSYEQYF. CDR3 DNA: TGTGCCAGCAGTTCCGACTGGACAGGGGGTATCACCTCCTACGAGCAGTACTTC.

This clonotype was observed many times. The chain has TRBV19 and TRBJ1-5; a weak D match, TRBD1 (5 bases). Germline V gene sequence: CDR1 LNHDA, CDR2 SQIVND (reference sequence). The V and J ends lost 5 bases and 0 bases respectively, with 11 bases between them. The CDR3 totals 15 residues. The CDR3 reads CASSSRGDSNQPQHF. In DNA, the CDR3 is TGTGCCAGTAGTTCCCGAGGGGATAGCAATCAGCCCCAGCATTTT.

This clonotype was observed many times. The gene calls are TRBV29-1 and TRBJ2-3; TRBD2 agrees at 9 bases. CDR3 size: 14 residues. Trimming took 5 bases from V and 7 from J; bases not matched to a gene: 10. CDR1 is SQVTM and CDR2 is ANQGSEA in the germline V gene. In DNA form, the CDR3 reads TGCAGCGTTACCAGCGGGGGGACAAGAAATACGCAGTATTTT. Translating gives CSVTSGGTRNTQYF.

This clonotype was picked up many times. The V call is TRBV20-1, the J call TRBJ1-1; TRBD1 might be the D (5 bases). The germline V and J ends were trimmed by 0 bases and 3 bases, with 14 bases remaining between them. The germline CDR1 and CDR2 sequences are DFQATT and SNEGSKA (reference sequence). The CDR3 sequence is 15 residues long. The chain's CDR3 is CSARDPQGSYTEAFF. The CDR3 DNA reads as TGCAGTGCTAGAGATCCGCAGGGTTCGTACACTGAAGCTTTCTTT.

This clonotype was detected many times. V usage is TRBV7-9 and J usage is TRBJ2-3; D remains unclear. This CDR3 has 15 residues. Germline loops: CDR1 SEHNR, CDR2 FQNEAQ (reference sequence). Trimming shortened V by 2 bases and J by 0 bases, and 9 bases separated the two germline ends. Here the CDR3 reads CASSLLRISTDTQYF. The CDR3 coding sequence is TGTGCCAGCAGCTTATTGCGGATTAGCACAGATACGCAGTATTTT.

This clonotype was found many times. J is TRBJ2-3 and V is TRBV7-8; D remains unclear. Germline assignment: CDR1 SGHVS and CDR2 FQNEAQ. V was trimmed by 4 bases and J by 1 base, leaving 12 bases between them. The length of the CDR3 is 15 residues. The CDR3 DNA sequence: TGTGCCAGCAGCTCCCCGGCCTCCGGCACAGATACGCAGTATTTT. This encodes CASSSPASGTDTQYF. The complete variable domain, with remaining parts taken from reference TRBV7-8 and TRBJ2-3, reads GAGVSQSPRYKVAKRGQDVALRCDPISGHVSLFWYQQALGQGPEFLTYFQNEAQLDKSGLPSDRFFAERPEGSVSTLKIQRTQQEDSAVYLCASSSPASGTDTQYFGPGTRLTVL.

This clonotype was found many times. The genes are TRBV7-9 and TRBJ2-1, with D uncertain. The CDR3 has 13 amino acids. Germline V gene lookup returns CDR1 SEHNR and CDR2 FQNEAQ (reference sequence). The V and J ends lost 5 bases and 5 bases respectively, with 10 bases between them. This CDR3 reads CASSLIRDNEQFF. CDR3 DNA: TGTGCCAGCAGCCTAATCCGGGACAATGAGCAGTTCTTC.

In this sample, this clonotype turned up many times. The rearrangement links TRBV29-1 to TRBJ2-7; D possibly matches TRBD1 or TRBD2 (7 bases each). The germline V gene has CDR1 SQVTM and CDR2 ANQGSEA. The CDR3 contains 13 residues. Deletions cut 3 bases from V and 7 bases from J, with 16 bases between. Here the CDR3 DNA reads TGCAGCGTTGACCGGCAGGGGGAGGGTGAGCAGTACTTC. Translation gives CSVDRQGEGEQYF.

This clonotype showed up many times. This chain uses TRBV18 with TRBJ1-1; D unclear. V lost 5 bases and J lost 4, with 14 bases in between. The CDR3 runs 14 residues. The germline gives CDR1 KGHSH, CDR2 LQKENI. The CDR3 loop is CASSGLEGGTEAFF. The CDR3, as DNA: TGTGCCAGCTCAGGCCTTGAGGGAGGCACTGAAGCTTTCTTT.

This clonotype was counted many times. The chain uses TRBV6-1 and TRBJ2-7; 8 positions agree with TRBD1. Germline CDR1 reads MNHNS; CDR2 reads SASEGT. V shed 11 bases and J 4 bases; nucleotides not matched to a gene: 7. The CDR3 is 12 residues long. CDR3 residues: CAGRTGNYEQYF. In DNA form, the CDR3 reads TGTGCCGGGAGGACAGGGAATTACGAGCAGTACTTC.

This clonotype was picked up many times. The gene calls are TRBV6-6 and TRBJ1-5; no clear D gene. The CDR3 extends over 13 amino acids. The V gene lost 0 bases and the J gene lost 5 bases, with 5 bases spanning the gap. Germline CDR1 is MNHNY and CDR2 is SVGAGI (reference sequence). The CDR3 reads CASSYSIDQPQHF. The CDR3 DNA follows: TGTGCCAGCAGTTACTCGATTGATCAGCCCCAGCATTTT.